The 5 T cell receptor beta chains presented below share a single source sample, sequenced in a study of cytomegalovirus exposure and HLA in healthy donors. Use of 60 Vbeta and 13 Jbeta primers characterized the PCR. Measured with immunoSEQ multiplex PCR; TCRdb has only the in-frame clones, and not every one. Seen here are roughly 200,000 clones, approximately 82% observed once, and the top ten hold more than 0.45%. What was sequenced was PBMCs. The receptor source for this set is a woman in her forties in good health and CMV-seronegative.

The chain has TRBV7-8 and TRBJ2-5; D is uncertain. The V gene's germline CDR1 is SGHVS and CDR2 FQNEAQ. The length of the CDR3 is 17 residues. The V end was cut by 3 bases, the J end by 1 base, with 18 bases between. CDR3 in amino acids: CASSFRLPQWPQETQYF. In DNA, the CDR3 is TGTGCCAGCAGCTTCCGACTCCCCCAGTGGCCCCAAGAGACCCAGTACTTC.

The rearrangement uses TRBV14 and TRBJ1-2; TRBD1 aligns across 7 bases. The length of the CDR3 is 18 residues. The J segment lost 3 bases and the V segment lost 1 base, leaving 14 bases of the junction unmatched. Per germline, CDR1 SGHDN and CDR2 FVKESK. The DNA of the CDR3 is TGTGCCAGCAGCCAAGGGGACTCCGGGACAGATGTGGACTATGGCTACACCTTC. This codes for CASSQGDSGTDVDYGYTF.

This rearrangement joins TRBV28 to TRBJ2-5; 7 bases line up with TRBD1. Germline V gene data show CDR1 as MDHEN and CDR2 as SYDVKM. J gave up 1 base and V 5 bases, and 10 bases lay outside the gene matches. The CDR3 runs to 16 residues. The CDR3 DNA reads TGTGCCAGCAGTCCAACCCTCCGGGACAGCCAAGAGACCCAGTACTTC. This encodes CASSPTLRDSQETQYF.

This clone appeared a few times. The J gene is TRBJ1-6, the V gene TRBV7-9; D not resolved. Germline CDR1 SEHNR, CDR2 FQNEAQ (reference sequence). This CDR3 has 19 amino acids. V lost 1 base and J lost 2, with 18 bases in between. Here the CDR3 DNA reads TGTGCCAGCAGCTTAGGAGGGTTTGGTAGGTACCCCTATAATTCACCCCTCCACTTT. Translated: CASSLGGFGRYPYNSPLHF.

The rearrangement joins TRBV6-5 to TRBJ1-4, with D possibly being TRBD1 (6 bases). Trimming shortened V by 2 bases and J by 0 bases, and 10 bases separated the two germline ends. The germline V gene has CDR1 MNHEY and CDR2 SVGAGI. This CDR3 is built from 16 residues. The CDR3 is CASSYQGRATNEKLFF. CDR3 DNA sequence: TGTGCCAGCAGTTACCAGGGGAGGGCAACTAATGAAAAACTGTTTTTT.